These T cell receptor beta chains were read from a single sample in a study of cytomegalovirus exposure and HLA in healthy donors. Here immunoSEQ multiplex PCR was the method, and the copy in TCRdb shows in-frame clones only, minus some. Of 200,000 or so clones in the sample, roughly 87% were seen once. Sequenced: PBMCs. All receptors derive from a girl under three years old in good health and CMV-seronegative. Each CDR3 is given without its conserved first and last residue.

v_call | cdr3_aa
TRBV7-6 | ASSLVLAGGAGELF
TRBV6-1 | ASSESLTGTYEQY
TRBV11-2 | ASKLRSLAGYEQY
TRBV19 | ASSPTTVSYEQY
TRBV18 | ASSPLGQGATEAF
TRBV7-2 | ASSLGGLANEQF
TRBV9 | ASSVALHGGRSYNEQF
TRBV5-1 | ASSLNSGRVSYEQY
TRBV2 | ASIGLGRGAF
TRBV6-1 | ASSESSGRSDEQY
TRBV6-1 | ASSVQGYSYEQY
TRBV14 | ASSRMTVQETQY
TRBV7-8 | ASSQGRGAGAGGDQPQH
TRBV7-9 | ATPVGGEGNEQF
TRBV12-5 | ASGLSLAGAYLQETQY
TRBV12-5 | ASGFVGPSYEQY
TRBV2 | ASSPRVRGLLNEQF
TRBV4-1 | ASSQRPSGGVWRDTQY